The clone carrying this TCR beta chain was counted between two and nine times. This sample was included in a study of blood T cell repertoires in COVID-19. On the study more broadly: Samples taken during acute and convalescent COVID-19 were collected in the United States, Italy and Spain. PBMCs, B-cell-depleted T cells, or T cells provided the cDNA or gDNA that made up the material.

The CDR3 sequence is 16 residues long. From germline, CDR1 is SGDLS and CDR2 YYNGEE. With 2 bases clipped from V and 7 bases from J, the junction kept 10 bases outside the gene matches. Method: immunoSEQ multiplex PCR; TCRdb's copy keeps in-frame clones and lacks some. The table has some 200,000 clones, around 82% seen once. The sample taken for sequencing was peripheral blood. The chain couples TRBV9 to TRBJ2-1; 9 positions agree with TRBD2. The receptor's source is a woman aged 55 to 70 with acute or convalescent COVID-19. The chain's CDR3 is CASSVAGGLLSNEQFF. The CDR3 DNA reads as TGTGCCAGCAGCGTCGCGGGGGGGCTTTTATCAAATGAGCAGTTCTTC.